The 22 T cell receptor beta chains below were found in one sample sequenced in a study of radiotherapy plus CTLA-4 blockade in lung cancer. Profiled with immunoSEQ multiplex PCR; TCRdb holds only in-frame clones, not every one. The sample lists 90,000 or so clones; around four fifths were seen once. The material was peripheral blood, obtained from a patient treated with radiotherapy plus ipilimumab. These receptors all stem from a human donor with non-small cell lung cancer who had stable disease on radiotherapy plus ipilimumab.

The chain couples TRBV6-1 to TRBJ1-5; D is possibly TRBD1 (6 bases). This CDR3 comprises 16 residues. Trimming took 1 base from V and 11 from J, leaving 21 bases between them. Per the germline V gene, CDR1 is MNHNS and CDR2 is SASEGT. The CDR3, as DNA: TGTGCCAGCAGTGAAGTCTTCGGGGGGCCGGGTTTGACCCAGCATTTT. Translation gives CASSEVFGGPGLTQHF.

The chain employs TRBV30 and TRBJ2-5; 9 nucleotides line up with TRBD2. The germline V gene encodes CDR1 GTSNPN and CDR2 SVGIG (reference sequence). The V and J ends lost 4 bases and 9 bases, in that order; junction bases with no gene match: 9. This CDR3 has 13 amino acids. The CDR3 region has the DNA TGTGCCTGGACTAGCGGGGCGAGGAGGGCCCAGTACTTC. Its protein product is CAWTSGARRAQYF. Full variable domain (outside the CDR3, taken from reference TRBV30 and TRBJ2-5): SQTIHQWPATLVQPVGSPLSLECTVEGTSNPNLYWYRQAAGRGLQLLFYSVGIGQISSEVPQNLSASRPQDRQFILSSKKLLLSDSGFYLCAWTSGARRAQYFGPGTRLLVL.

The V gene is TRBV25-1, the J gene TRBJ2-5; 9 bases line up with TRBD2. The trim removed 4 bases at V and 7 bases at J, leaving 10 bases unmatched. The CDR3 runs to 15 residues. Germline loops: CDR1 MGHDK, CDR2 SYGVNS. The CDR3 reads CASSGLAGGPGTQYF. The CDR3 nucleotides are TGTGCCAGCAGTGGACTGGCGGGAGGGCCTGGGACCCAGTACTTC.

The V gene is TRBV30, the J gene TRBJ2-1; TRBD2 matches at 8 bases. The V gene end was trimmed by 3 bases and the J gene end by 0 bases; junction bases not matched to a gene: 13. CDR3 length: 18 amino acids. In germline, CDR1 is GTSNPN, CDR2 SVGIG (reference sequence). The CDR3: CAWSAKFSGGSSYNEQFF. CDR3 bases: TGTGCCTGGAGCGCAAAATTCAGCGGGGGTAGCTCCTACAATGAGCAGTTCTTC.

This chain links TRBV5-4 with TRBJ2-5; 10 nucleotides align to TRBD1. The CDR3 spans 16 residues. Unmatched junction bases numbered 14, after V lost 7 bases and J lost 5 bases. CDR1 and CDR2 (germline): SGHNT, YYREEE (reference sequence). This chain's CDR3 is CASYFSTGTGVETQYF. The CDR3 coding sequence is TGTGCCAGCTACTTTTCAACCGGGACAGGGGTTGAGACCCAGTACTTC. Looking up the rest from reference TRBV5-4 and TRBJ2-5 gives the full variable domain: ETGVTQSPTHLIKTRGQQVTLRCSSQSGHNTVSWYQQALGQGPQFIFQYYREEENGRGNFPPRFSGLQFPNYSSELNVNALELDDSALYLCASYFSTGTGVETQYFGPGTRLLVL.

This chain uses TRBV19 with TRBJ1-1; TRBD1 matches at 11 bases. Per the germline V gene, CDR1 is LNHDA and CDR2 is SQIVND (reference sequence). This CDR3 is 15 amino acids long. Trimming removed 6 bases from V and 1 base from J; junction bases left unmatched: 4. The CDR3 nucleotides are TGTGCCAGTAGCCCCGGGACAGGGGGGAACACTGAAGCTTTCTTT. Protein product: CASSPGTGGNTEAFF.

The chain recombines TRBV7-2 with TRBJ2-7, with D possibly being TRBD1 (5 bases). The germline V gene has CDR1 SGHTA and CDR2 FQGNSA. CDR3 size: 14 residues. V was clipped by 5 bases and J by 1 base, with 12 bases between them. The CDR3 spells CASSQGLTSYEQYF. In DNA form, the CDR3 reads TGTGCCAGCAGCCAGGGTCTCACGTCCTACGAGCAGTACTTC.

This sequence joins TRBV18 and TRBJ1-1; D gene uncertain. The V and J ends lost 2 bases and 1 base respectively, with 8 bases between them. The CDR3 is 14 amino acids. CDR1 and CDR2 from the germline V gene are KGHSH and LQKENI. The CDR3 protein is CASSPDFKNTEAFF. As DNA, the CDR3 is TGTGCCAGCTCACCAGATTTTAAGAACACTGAAGCTTTCTTT.

This chain uses TRBV28 with TRBJ2-3, with D possibly matching TRBD2 (6 bases). Trimming cost V 10 bases and J 1 base, with 21 bases left between them. This CDR3 is 16 amino acids long. CDR1 and CDR2 (germline): MDHEN, SYDVKM. CDR3 DNA sequence: TGTGCCACCGGTGGCCTTCGTGAGCGGGGCACAGATACGCAGTATTTT. It codes for CATGGLRERGTDTQYF.

This clone showed up just a few times. The rearrangement joins TRBV25-1 to TRBJ2-3, with 8 bases matching TRBD1. The CDR3 has 16 amino acids. The ends lost 0 bases at V and 2 bases at J; junction bases unmatched: 4. Germline V gene data show CDR1 as MGHDK and CDR2 as SYGVNS. This chain's CDR3 is CASSEYRQGATDTQYF. CDR3 sequence (DNA): TGTGCCAGCAGTGAATATCGCCAGGGGGCCACAGATACGCAGTATTTT.

The chain links TRBV18 to TRBJ1-5; D gene ambiguous. The V gene lost 3 bases and the J gene lost 1 base, with 4 bases spanning the gap. Germline-derived CDR1 and CDR2 are KGHSH and LQKENI. The CDR3 runs 13 residues. The CDR3: CASSPESNQPQHF. In nucleotides, the CDR3 is TGTGCCAGCTCACCCGAGAGCAATCAGCCCCAGCATTTT.

The chain combines TRBV7-5 with TRBJ2-3; TRBD1, the table's D call, was not compared with the DNA. TRBV7-5 is tagged as a pseudogene. This CDR3 has 15 residues. The chain's CDR3 is CARSSPTGATDTQYF. CDR3 coding DNA: TGTGCCAGAAGCTCACCGACAGGAGCCACAGATACGCAGTATTTT.

The V gene is TRBV20-1, the J gene TRBJ2-1; a weak D match, TRBD2 (6 bases). Germline assignment: CDR1 DFQATT and CDR2 SNEGSKA (reference sequence). With 6 bases removed from V and 12 bases from J, the gap between germline ends came to 12 bases. There are 10 residues in the CDR3. CDR3 nucleotide sequence: TGCAGTGCCGCGGGGAACTGGCAGTTCTTC. Protein sequence: CSAAGNWQFF.

This chain uses TRBV28 with TRBJ2-7, with unresolved D. This CDR3 region has 12 residues. The germline V and J ends were trimmed by 5 bases and 4 bases, with 9 bases remaining between them. Germline V gene lookup returns CDR1 MDHEN and CDR2 SYDVKM. DNA of the CDR3: TGTGCCAGCAGTCCCCTAAGGTACGAGCAGTACTTC. This gives the protein CASSPLRYEQYF.

J is TRBJ1-5 and V is TRBV18, with TRBD1 matching 10 bases. V trimming: 5 bases; J trimming: 3 bases; junction bases outside the gene matches: 4. The germline gives CDR1 KGHSH, CDR2 LQKENI. The CDR3 has 15 residues. CDR3 amino acids: CASSVTGGDNQPQHF. For the CDR3, the DNA is TGTGCCAGCTCAGTGACAGGGGGCGACAATCAGCCCCAGCATTTT.

CDR3 in amino acids: CASSSQAGGFPTNEKLFF. The CDR3 region has the DNA TGCGCCAGCAGCTCCCAGGCGGGGGGTTTTCCAACTAATGAAAAACTGTTTTTT. The genes are TRBV4-1 and TRBJ1-4; D might be TRBD1 (5 bases). This CDR3 has 18 residues. Per germline, CDR1 MGHRA and CDR2 YSYEKL. V shed 5 bases and J shed 0 bases, with 19 bases lying between them.

The gene calls are TRBV7-2 and TRBJ2-1; either TRBD1 or TRBD2 may supply D (5 bases each). The CDR3 loop spans 15 amino acids. CDR1 SGHTA and CDR2 FQGNSA come from the germline V gene. V shed 4 bases and J shed 7 bases, with 17 bases lying between them. The CDR3 DNA reads as TGTGCCAGCAGCTCCCCCTCGGGCAGGGAGAATGAGCAGTTCTTC. Its protein product is CASSSPSGRENEQFF.

This chain joins TRBV7-9 and TRBJ2-7; D possibly uses TRBD1 or TRBD2 (6 bases each). CDR3 length equals 17 residues. Per the germline V gene, CDR1 is SEHNR and CDR2 is FQNEAQ (reference sequence). V lost 2 bases, J lost 3 bases, and 20 bases lay in between. CDR3 DNA sequence: TGTGCCAGCAGCTTAAGACGGGGCAGGGGAGGTGTCTACGAGCAGTACTTC. Its translation is CASSLRRGRGGVYEQYF.

The chain uses TRBV5-1 and TRBJ1-1; the match to TRBD1 covers 7 bases. Germline CDR1 reads SGHRS; CDR2 reads YFSETQ. Trimming at V came to 1 base and at J to 0 bases, leaving 3 bases not matched to a gene. The CDR3 sequence is 15 residues long. The CDR3 reads CASSLTGVMNTEAFF. The CDR3 bases are TGCGCCAGCAGCTTGACAGGGGTCATGAACACTGAAGCTTTCTTT.

CDR3 coding DNA: TGCGCCAGCAGTCAATCGGCAACGGATTCCTACAATGAGCAGTTCTTC. It yields the protein CASSQSATDSYNEQFF. The chain carries TRBV23-1 and TRBJ2-1, with D hard to call. TRBV23-1 is filed as an ORF, its function uncertain. This CDR3 spans 16 amino acids. V was clipped by 0 bases and J by 1 base, with 10 bases between them.

This clone came up once. Additional DNA sequences in this sample encode the identical CDR3. The chain has TRBV18 and TRBJ1-2; D is ambiguous. The CDR3 is 13 amino acids. The germline V gene encodes CDR1 KGHSH and CDR2 LQKENI. Trimming pared 2 bases from V and 2 bases from J, leaving 6 bases between. CDR3 in DNA: TGTGCCAGCTCACCATCCCTCAACTATGGCTACACCTTC. This translates into CASSPSLNYGYTF.

V is TRBV2 and J is TRBJ1-3; D not resolved. V lost 4 bases and J 5 bases, leaving 0 bases between the germline ends. This CDR3 has 10 residues. Germline CDR1 reads SNHLY; CDR2 reads FYNNEI. The CDR3 loop reads CASSGNTIYF. CDR3 nucleotide sequence: TGTGCCAGCAGTGGAAACACCATATATTTT.